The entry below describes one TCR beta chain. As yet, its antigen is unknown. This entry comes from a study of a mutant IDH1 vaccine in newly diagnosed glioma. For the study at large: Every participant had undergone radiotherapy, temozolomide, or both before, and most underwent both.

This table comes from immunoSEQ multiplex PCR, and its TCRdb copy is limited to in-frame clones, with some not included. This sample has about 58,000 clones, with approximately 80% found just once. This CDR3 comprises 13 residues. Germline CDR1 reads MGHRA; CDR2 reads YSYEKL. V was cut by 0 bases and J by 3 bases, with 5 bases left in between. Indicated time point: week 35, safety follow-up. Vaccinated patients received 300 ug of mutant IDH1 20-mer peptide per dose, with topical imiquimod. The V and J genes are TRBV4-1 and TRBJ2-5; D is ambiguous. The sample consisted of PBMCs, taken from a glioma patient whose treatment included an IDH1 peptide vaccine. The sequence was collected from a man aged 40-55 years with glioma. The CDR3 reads CASSQDTEETQYF. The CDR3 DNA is TGCGCCAGCAGCCAAGATACGGAAGAGACCCAGTACTTC.